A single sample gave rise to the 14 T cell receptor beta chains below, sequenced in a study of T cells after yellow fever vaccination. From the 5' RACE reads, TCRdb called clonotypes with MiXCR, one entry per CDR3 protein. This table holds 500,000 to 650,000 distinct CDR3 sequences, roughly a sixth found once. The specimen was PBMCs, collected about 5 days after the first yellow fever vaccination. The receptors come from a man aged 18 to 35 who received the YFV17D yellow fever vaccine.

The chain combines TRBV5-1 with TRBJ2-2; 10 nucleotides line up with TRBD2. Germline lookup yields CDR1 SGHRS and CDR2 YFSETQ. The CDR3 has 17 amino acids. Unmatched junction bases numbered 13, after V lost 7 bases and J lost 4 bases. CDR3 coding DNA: TGCGCCAGCTCTCTAGCGGGGGCCATCGTCGGCACCGGGGAGCTGTTTTTT. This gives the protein CASSLAGAIVGTGELFF.

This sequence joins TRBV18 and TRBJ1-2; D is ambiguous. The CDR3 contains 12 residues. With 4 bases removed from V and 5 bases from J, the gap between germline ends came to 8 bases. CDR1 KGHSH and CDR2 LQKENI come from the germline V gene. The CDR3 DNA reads TGTGCCAGCTCACGAGAGCAGTATGGCTACACCTTC. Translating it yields CASSREQYGYTF.

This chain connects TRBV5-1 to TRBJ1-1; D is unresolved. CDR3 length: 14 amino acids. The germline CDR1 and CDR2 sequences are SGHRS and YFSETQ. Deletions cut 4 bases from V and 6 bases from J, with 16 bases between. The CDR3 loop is CASSENRVSAEAFF. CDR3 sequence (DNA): TGCGCCAGCAGCGAAAACCGGGTAAGCGCTGAAGCTTTCTTT.

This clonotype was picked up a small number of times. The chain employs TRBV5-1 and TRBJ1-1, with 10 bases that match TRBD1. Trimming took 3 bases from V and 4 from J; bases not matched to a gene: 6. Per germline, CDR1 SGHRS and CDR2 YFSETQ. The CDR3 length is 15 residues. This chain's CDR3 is CASSWDRGGGTEAFF. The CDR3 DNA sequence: TGCGCCAGCAGCTGGGACAGGGGAGGAGGCACTGAAGCTTTCTTT. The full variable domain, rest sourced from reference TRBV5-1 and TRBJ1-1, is KAGVTQTPRYLIKTRGQQVTLSCSPISGHRSVSWYQQTPGQGLQFLFEYFSETQRNKGNFPGRFSGRQFSNSRSEMNVSTLELGDSALYLCASSWDRGGGTEAFFGQGTRLTVV.

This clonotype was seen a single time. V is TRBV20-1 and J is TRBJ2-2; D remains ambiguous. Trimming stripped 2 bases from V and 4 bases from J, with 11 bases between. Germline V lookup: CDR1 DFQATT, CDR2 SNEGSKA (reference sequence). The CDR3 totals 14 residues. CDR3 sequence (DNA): TGCAGTGCTAGACCCCCCCGGAGCACCGGGGAGCTGTTTTTT. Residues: CSARPPRSTGELFF.

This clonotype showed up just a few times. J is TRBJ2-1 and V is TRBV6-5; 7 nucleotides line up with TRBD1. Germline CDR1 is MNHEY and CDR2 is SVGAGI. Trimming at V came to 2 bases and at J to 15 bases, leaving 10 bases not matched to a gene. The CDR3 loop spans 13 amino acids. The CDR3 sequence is CASSYPDRQGLFF. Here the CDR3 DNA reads TGTGCCAGCAGTTACCCGGACAGGCAAGGGTTGTTCTTC.

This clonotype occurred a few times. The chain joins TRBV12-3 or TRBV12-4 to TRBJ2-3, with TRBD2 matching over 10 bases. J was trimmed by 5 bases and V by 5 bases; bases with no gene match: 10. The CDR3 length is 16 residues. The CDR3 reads CASSMQRGGRVDTQYF. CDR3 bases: TGTGCCAGCAGTATGCAGCGGGGGGGCCGCGTAGATACGCAGTATTTT.

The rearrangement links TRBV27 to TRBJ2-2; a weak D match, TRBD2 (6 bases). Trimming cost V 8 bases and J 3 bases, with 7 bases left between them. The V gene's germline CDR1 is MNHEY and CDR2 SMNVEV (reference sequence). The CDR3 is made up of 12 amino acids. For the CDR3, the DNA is TGTGCCAGCCGGGGGTACACCGGGGAGCTGTTTTTT. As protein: CASRGYTGELFF.

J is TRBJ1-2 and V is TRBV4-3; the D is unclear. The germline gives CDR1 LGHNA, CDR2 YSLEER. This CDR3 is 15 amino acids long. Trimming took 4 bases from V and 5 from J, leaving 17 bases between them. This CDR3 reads CASSRQTRTVYGYTF. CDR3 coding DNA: TGCGCCAGCAGCCGACAAACAAGGACGGTTTATGGCTACACCTTC.

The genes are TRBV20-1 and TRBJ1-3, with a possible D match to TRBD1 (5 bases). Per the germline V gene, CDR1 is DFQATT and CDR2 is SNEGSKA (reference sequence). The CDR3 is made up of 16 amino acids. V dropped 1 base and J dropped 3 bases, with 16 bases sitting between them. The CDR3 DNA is TGCAGTGCTAGAGGGTTAGGGACCCGGGGTGGAAACACCATATATTTT. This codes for CSARGLGTRGGNTIYF.

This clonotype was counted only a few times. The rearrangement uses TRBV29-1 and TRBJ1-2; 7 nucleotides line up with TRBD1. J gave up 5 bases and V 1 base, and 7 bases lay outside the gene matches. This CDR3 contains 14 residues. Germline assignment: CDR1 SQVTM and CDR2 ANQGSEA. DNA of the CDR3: TGCAGCGTTGAAGCGCAGGGGGTGTTATATGGCTACACCTTC. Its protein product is CSVEAQGVLYGYTF.

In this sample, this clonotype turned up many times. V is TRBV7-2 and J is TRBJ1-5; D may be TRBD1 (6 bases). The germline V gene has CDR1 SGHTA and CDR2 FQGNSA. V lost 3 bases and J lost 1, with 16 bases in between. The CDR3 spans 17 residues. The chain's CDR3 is CASSLWHSGQSNQPQHF. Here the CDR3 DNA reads TGTGCCAGCAGCTTGTGGCACTCGGGACAAAGCAATCAGCCCCAGCATTTT.

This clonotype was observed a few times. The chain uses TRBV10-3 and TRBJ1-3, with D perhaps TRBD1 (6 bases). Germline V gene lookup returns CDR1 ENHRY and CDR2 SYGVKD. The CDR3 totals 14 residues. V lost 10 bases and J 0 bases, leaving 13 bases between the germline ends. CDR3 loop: CATQQGHSGNTIYF. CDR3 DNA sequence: TGTGCCACGCAACAGGGACACTCTGGAAACACCATATATTTT.

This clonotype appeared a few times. The CDR3 DNA is TGTGCCGCCGCCGGGGGCGATACGCAGTATTTT. It is translated as CAAAGGDTQYF. The chain employs TRBV24-1 and TRBJ2-3; D is tentatively TRBD1 or TRBD2 (6 bases each). The germline V gene encodes CDR1 KGHDR and CDR2 SFDVKD. Trimming left V 12 bases short and J 6 bases short, with 12 bases between. The CDR3 has 11 amino acids.